This TCR beta chain was observed in a study of shared clonotypes between healthy human individuals. Points on this clone: Its antigen is not known.

With V trimmed by 4 bases and J by 5 bases, 5 bases remained unmatched. Germline V CDR1 and CDR2: MNHEY, SVGAGI. This CDR3 has 15 residues. Some clones are missing from TCRdb's copy, which holds only in-frame ones; the method was immunoSEQ multiplex PCR. Counted here are 900,000 to 1,200,000 clones, around 82% occurring once; the ten biggest clones make up under 0.8%. Study-level results: Larger estimated richness was generally seen in naive subsets than in memory subsets.

The sample was memory CD4+ T cells from PBMCs. Subset of the sample: CD45RA-negative fraction. This sequence joins TRBV6-5 and TRBJ2-2, with 9 bases that match TRBD1. The origin of this receptor is a man aged 18 to 35 in good health. Some clones in this sample may be carry-over from other donors' samples. CDR3 sequence (DNA): TGTGCCAGCAGTTCCGGGACAGGGATGACCGGGGAGCTGTTTTTT. Protein product: CASSSGTGMTGELFF.